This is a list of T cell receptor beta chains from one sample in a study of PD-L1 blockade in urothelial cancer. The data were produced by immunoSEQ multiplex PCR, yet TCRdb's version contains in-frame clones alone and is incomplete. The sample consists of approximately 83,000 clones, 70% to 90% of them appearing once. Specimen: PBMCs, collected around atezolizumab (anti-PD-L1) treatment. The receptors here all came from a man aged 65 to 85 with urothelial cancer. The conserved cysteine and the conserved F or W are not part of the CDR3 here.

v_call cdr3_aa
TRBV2 ASMLRGIGNSPLH
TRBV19 ASSIGTGRIYT
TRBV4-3 ASSHGAAYYNEQF
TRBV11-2 ASSSGTENTEAF
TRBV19 ASSIIQGQNEQF
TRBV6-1 ASSERWRDEQY
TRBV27 ASSRTGRGNYGYT
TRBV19 ASSEDRGGTYEQY
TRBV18 ASSPRGARGANPEKLF
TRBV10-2 ASATQDKKNTEAF
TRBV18 ASSPSTGQGGTEAF
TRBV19 ASSMDRGTEAF
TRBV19 ASSIDGDFSGANVLT
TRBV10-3 AIQTLGSEQY
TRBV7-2 ASSPRRRGETQY
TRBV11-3 ASRSSRAGARDEQF
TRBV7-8 ASSSSMGQSTDTQY
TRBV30 AWNLLAGGRNEQY
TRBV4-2 ASSQDDYTQY
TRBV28 ASSPSGQGDEQY
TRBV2 ASSEGQLNTEAF
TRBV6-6 ASSLRTGGSEKLF
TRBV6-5 ASSKNRVTGELF
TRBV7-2 ASSLEEEGEQY
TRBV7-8 ASSLAEGGETQY
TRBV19 ASSIDLSAAGGDTGELF
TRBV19 ASSIDPLTPPLPRVGGSQY
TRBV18 ASSPGRDGGYT
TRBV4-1 ASSQDLAGGIDTQY
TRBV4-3 ASSLRGLKRDTGELF
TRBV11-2 ASSLNSGPYNEQF